This TCR beta chain is drawn from a study of T cell changes during pregnancy in multiple sclerosis. Produced via immunoSEQ multiplex PCR; TCRdb's table is partial and in-frame only. In the table there are approximately 100,000 clones, just over 90% of which are singletons. This sequence originates from a female donor with multiple sclerosis, enrolled in a pregnancy study. The sequencing used peripheral blood, collected in the second trimester of pregnancy.

The DNA of the CDR3 is TGCGCCAGCAGCTGGGACAGGGAAATGGGCTACACCTTC. Its protein is CASSWDREMGYTF. The chain carries TRBV5-1 and TRBJ1-2; TRBD1 agrees at 9 bases. J lost 8 bases, V lost 3 bases, and 5 bases had no gene match. The CDR3 totals 13 residues. Germline loops: CDR1 SGHRS, CDR2 YFSETQ.